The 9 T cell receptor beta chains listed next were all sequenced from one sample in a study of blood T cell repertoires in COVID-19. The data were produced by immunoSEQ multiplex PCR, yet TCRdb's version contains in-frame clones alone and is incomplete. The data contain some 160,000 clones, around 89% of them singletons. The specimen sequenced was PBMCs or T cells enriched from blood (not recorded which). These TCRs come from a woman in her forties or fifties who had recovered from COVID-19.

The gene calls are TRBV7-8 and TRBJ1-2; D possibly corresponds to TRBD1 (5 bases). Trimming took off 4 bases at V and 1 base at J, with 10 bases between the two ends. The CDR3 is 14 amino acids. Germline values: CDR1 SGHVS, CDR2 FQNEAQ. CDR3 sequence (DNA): TGTGCCAGCAGCTCGTCGACAGTTAACTATGGCTACACCTTC. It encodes CASSSSTVNYGYTF.

The CDR3 sequence is CASSPPGQLRPQHF. DNA for the CDR3: TGTGCCAGCTCACCACCGGGACAGCTACGGCCCCAGCATTTT. This chain links TRBV18 with TRBJ1-5; 7 nucleotides line up with TRBD1. V shed 0 bases and J 9 bases; nucleotides not matched to a gene: 5. CDR1 is KGHSH, CDR2 LQKENI, per germline. The CDR3 covers 14 residues. Full variable domain (missing parts from reference TRBV18 and TRBJ1-5): NAGVMQNPRHLVRRRGQEARLRCSPMKGHSHVYWYRQLPEEGLKFMVYLQKENIIDESGMPKERFSAEFPKEGPSILRIQQVVRGDSAAYFCASSPPGQLRPQHFGDGTRLSIL.

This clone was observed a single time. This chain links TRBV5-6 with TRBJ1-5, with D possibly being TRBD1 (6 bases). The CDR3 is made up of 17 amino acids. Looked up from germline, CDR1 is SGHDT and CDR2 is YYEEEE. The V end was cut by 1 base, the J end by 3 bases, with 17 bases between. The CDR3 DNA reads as TGTGCCAGCAGCTTGAGGGGGGGACGACTTATCAATCAGCCCCAGCATTTT. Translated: CASSLRGGRLINQPQHF.

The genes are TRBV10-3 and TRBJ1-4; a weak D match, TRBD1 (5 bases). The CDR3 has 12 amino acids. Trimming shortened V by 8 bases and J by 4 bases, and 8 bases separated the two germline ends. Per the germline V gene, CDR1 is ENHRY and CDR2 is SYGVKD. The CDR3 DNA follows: TGTGCCATCCGGGGGATTAATGAAAAACTGTTTTTT. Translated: CAIRGINEKLFF.

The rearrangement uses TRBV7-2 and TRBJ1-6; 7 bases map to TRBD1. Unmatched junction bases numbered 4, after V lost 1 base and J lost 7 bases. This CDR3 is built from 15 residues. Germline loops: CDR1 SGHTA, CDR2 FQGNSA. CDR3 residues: CASSLVGTENSPLHF. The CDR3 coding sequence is TGTGCCAGCAGCTTAGTTGGGACAGAGAATTCACCCCTCCACTTT.

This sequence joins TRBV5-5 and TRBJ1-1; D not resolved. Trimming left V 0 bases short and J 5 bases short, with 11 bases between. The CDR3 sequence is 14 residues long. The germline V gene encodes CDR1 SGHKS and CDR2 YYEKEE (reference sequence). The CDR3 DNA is TGTGCCAGCAGCTTGGGACTAGGGTTGACTGAAGCTTTCTTT. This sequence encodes CASSLGLGLTEAFF.

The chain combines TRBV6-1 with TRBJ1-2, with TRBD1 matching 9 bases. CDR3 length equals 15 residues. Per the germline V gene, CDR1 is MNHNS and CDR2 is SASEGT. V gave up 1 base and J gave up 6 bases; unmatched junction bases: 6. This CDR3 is CASSEGGGTGHGYTF. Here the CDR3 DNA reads TGTGCCAGCAGTGAAGGGGGAGGGACAGGGCATGGCTACACCTTC.

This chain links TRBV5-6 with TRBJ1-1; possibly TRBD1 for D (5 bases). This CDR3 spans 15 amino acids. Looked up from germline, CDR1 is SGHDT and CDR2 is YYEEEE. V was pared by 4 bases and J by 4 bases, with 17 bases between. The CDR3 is CASSPVGGGGTEAFF. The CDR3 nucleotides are TGTGCCAGCAGCCCCGTGGGGGGTGGGGGCACTGAAGCTTTCTTT.

The CDR3 reads CASSSIGTGGEKLFF. CDR3 nucleotides: TGTGCCAGCAGCTCAATCGGGACAGGGGGTGAAAAACTGTTTTTT. The V and J genes are TRBV7-2 and TRBJ1-4, with TRBD1 identical over 11 bases. The CDR3 length is 15 residues. J was trimmed by 7 bases and V by 4 bases; bases with no gene match: 5. Germline V gene data show CDR1 as SGHTA and CDR2 as FQGNSA.